This TCR beta chain originates from a study of persistence of HIV-infected CD4 T cells. Overlapping HIV-1 Gag 15-mer peptides at approximately 0.91 ug per peptide per mL were used. CD40L/CD69 double-negative CD45RO-high memory CD4+ T cells were collected. The germline V gene encodes CDR1 LGHDT and CDR2 YNNKEL (reference sequence). The V and J ends lost 6 bases and 9 bases respectively, with 18 bases between them. This CDR3 is built from 14 residues. A remark on this clone: Its antigen is not known.

The immunoSEQ assay was version 4, run in survey mode. Profiling relied on immunoSEQ multiplex PCR, and the TCRdb table lists in-frame clones only, not all of them. The sample holds approximately 36,000 clones; about 85% are singletons and the top ten take more than 4.5%. Sequenced here: cultured CD4+ T cells from PBMCs, sampled from a patient who received antiretroviral therapy. The gene calls are TRBV3-1 (or the pseudogene TRBV3-2) and TRBJ1-5; D possibly corresponds to TRBD1 (6 bases). The sequence was obtained from an adult with HIV. The donor label of this sample is uncertain. In nucleotides, the CDR3 is TGTGCCAGCAGTATAAAGGGGGGTCGAGGGCCCCAGCATTTT. Its protein product is CASSIKGGRGPQHF.